This TCR beta chain was observed in a study of blood T cells in healthy people across ages. Study results and limitations: Correlation between TCR beta diversity and naive T cell percentage was strong.

This clonotype showed up just a few times. The antigen is unknown. From germline, CDR1 is MGHRA and CDR2 YSYEKL. There are 14 residues in the CDR3. The V and J ends lost 0 bases and 1 base respectively, with 6 bases between them. A second PCR, run for roughly 7 to 12 cycles, used a sample-barcoded 5' primer plus a J-beta primer mix. Each of the samples gave a minimum of 3 million paired-end reads that contained CDR3. One entry per CDR3 protein results from TCRdb running MiXCR on the 5' RACE reads. The sample includes some 1.5 million distinct CDR3 sequences, 35% to 45% of them seen just once. The chain joins TRBV4-1 to TRBJ2-5; no clear D gene. Sequences were obtained from blood. The receptor comes from a woman aged 18-29 years in good health. The CDR3, as DNA: TGCGCCAGCAGCCAAGATAAAGTCCAAGAGACCCAGTACTTC. Its translation is CASSQDKVQETQYF.